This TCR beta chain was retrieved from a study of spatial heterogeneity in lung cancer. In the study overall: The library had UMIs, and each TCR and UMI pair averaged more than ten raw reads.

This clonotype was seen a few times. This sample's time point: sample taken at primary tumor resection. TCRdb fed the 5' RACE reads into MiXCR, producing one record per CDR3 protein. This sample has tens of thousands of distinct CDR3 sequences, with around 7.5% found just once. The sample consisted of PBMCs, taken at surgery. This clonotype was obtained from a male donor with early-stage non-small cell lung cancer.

The CDR3 reads CASSVVPTATDTQYF. In DNA, the CDR3 is TGTGCCAGCAGCGTAGTTCCCACAGCCACAGATACGCAGTATTTT. The genes are TRBV9 and TRBJ2-3, with no clear D. Per germline, CDR1 SGDLS and CDR2 YYNGEE. This CDR3 has 15 amino acids. V was trimmed by 0 bases and J by 2 bases, leaving 10 bases between them.